The clone carrying this T cell receptor (beta chain) was found many times. The antigen remains unidentified. V was pared by 5 bases and J by 4 bases, with 5 bases of the junction left unmatched. Germline V gives CDR1 SGHRS, CDR2 YFSETQ. This CDR3 has 13 residues. This entry comes from a study of T-cell reconstitution after alpha-beta-depleted transplantation in children. Study results and limitations: Surviving recipient T cells and thymic progenitors underlay high day-60 TCRbeta diversity in some patients.

During its preparation, the TCRbeta library received unique molecular identifiers. TCRdb called the PCR reads again in MiXCR, with one record for every CDR3 protein. Altogether 250,000 to 300,000 distinct CDR3 sequences are present, about 9.9% being singletons, with the ten largest covering about 25%. This sequence originates from a male patient between 2 and 10 years old who had a stem cell transplant for chronic granulomatous disease, so the T cells may come from the graft donor. The sample in question was peripheral blood, obtained 180 days after TCRalphabeta/CD19-depleted stem cell transplant. The rearrangement links TRBV5-1 to TRBJ1-1; TRBD1 matches 7 bases. The CDR3 nucleotides read TGCGCCAGCAGAAACGGGACAGTCACTGAAGCTTTCTTT. Encoded protein: CASRNGTVTEAFF.